This T cell receptor (beta chain) was recorded in a study of blood T cell repertoires in COVID-19. Study overall: Sites in the United States, Italy and Spain provided acute and convalescent COVID-19 samples.

Study processing details: Using reference gene primer amplification, nucleated cell counts were estimated. The assay was immunoSEQ multiplex PCR, and TCRdb's table has in-frame clones only and misses some. The V and J calls and the clone size are those of that table, but D and trimming were determined from the DNA. The sample contains some 190,000 clones, around 85% of which appear only once. In germline, CDR1 is SQVTM, CDR2 ANQGSEA. The CDR3 runs to 12 residues. Losses at the gene ends were 6 bases for V and 1 base for J; bases not matched to a gene: 2. A note on this clone: Other nucleotide sequences from this sample produce the same CDR3.

The TCR was taken from a human donor with active or convalescent COVID-19. The donor label of this sample is uncertain. The specimen was peripheral blood. V is TRBV29-1 and J is TRBJ1-1; 7 nucleotides agree with TRBD1. The CDR3 protein is CSVGTANTEAFF. CDR3 nucleotide sequence: TGCAGCGTGGGGACAGCGAACACTGAAGCTTTCTTT.